This T cell receptor beta chain was retrieved from a study of CD8 T cells in Susac syndrome. Study results and caveats: Only a relatively small number of individuals were included in the TCR sequencing and HLA analysis.

As regards this clonotype: The antigen remains unidentified.

RNA, at about 0.5 to 1 ug, was reverse transcribed with random hexamers. The authors amplified TCR beta CDR3 across 54 Vbeta and 13 Jbeta using immunoSEQ multiplex PCR. TCRdb analysed the immunoSEQ multiplex PCR reads with MiXCR anew, one entry per CDR3 protein. The repertoire holds about 150,000 distinct CDR3 sequences, with 85% to 95% as singletons. Peripheral blood CD8+ and CD4+ T cells were profiled by TCR beta sequencing. This receptor was identified in a human donor with multiple sclerosis. The sequenced sample was CD8+ T cells from PBMCs.

Here the CDR3 DNA reads TGTGCCAGCAGCACCCGGGGCTACGAGCAGTACTTC. This sequence encodes CASSTRGYEQYF. This chain joins TRBV5-4 and TRBJ2-7; D might be TRBD2 (5 bases). Trimming stripped 4 bases from V and 3 bases from J, with 8 bases between. In germline, CDR1 is SGHNT, CDR2 YYREEE (reference sequence). CDR3 size: 12 residues.